Each of the 3 T cell receptor beta chains below was sequenced from the same sample in a study of breast tumors, draining lymph nodes, adjacent tissues. MiXCR, run by TCRdb on the multiplex PCR reads, gives a single entry per CDR3 protein. The table lists some 130,000 distinct CDR3 sequences, just under 20% of them singletons. Axillary draining lymph nodes of breast cancer patients supplied the node samples. Sequenced input: axillary lymph node tissue. The receptors were gathered from a female donor with breast cancer. Some clones in this sample may be carry-over from other donors' samples.

This clonotype was seen many times. The genes are TRBV27 and TRBJ1-5; D gene uncertain. There are 15 residues in the CDR3. The V gene's germline CDR1 is MNHEY and CDR2 SMNVEV (reference sequence). V was pared by 3 bases and J by 7 bases, with 16 bases between. Here the CDR3 reads CASSLTYSLDQPQHF. CDR3 DNA sequence: TGTGCCAGCAGTTTGACATACAGCCTGGACCAGCCCCAGCATTTT.

At least ten counts were recorded for this clonotype. V and J are TRBV6-5 and TRBJ2-7; D ambiguous. The V end was cut by 5 bases, the J end by 2 bases, with 13 bases between. From germline, CDR1 is MNHEY and CDR2 SVGAGI. The CDR3 contains 14 residues. CDR3 sequence: CASSPRLAAYEQYF. The CDR3 nucleotides are TGTGCCAGCAGTCCCCGACTGGCCGCCTACGAGCAGTACTTC.

This clonotype was counted ten times or more. V usage is TRBV3-1 and J usage is TRBJ1-2; a weak D match, TRBD1 (6 bases). Trimming removed 2 bases from V and 5 bases from J, with 15 bases in between. The germline V gene encodes CDR1 LGHDT and CDR2 YNNKEL (reference sequence). The CDR3 consists of 15 residues. The CDR3 here is CASSQKGGQGYGYTF. The CDR3 DNA follows: TGTGCCAGCAGCCAAAAGGGGGGCCAAGGGTATGGCTACACCTTC. Based on the CDR3 plus reference TRBV3-1 and TRBJ1-2, the full variable domain is DTAVSQTPKYLVTQMGNDKSIKCEQNLGHDTMYWYKQDSKKFLKIMFSYNNKELIINETVPNRFSPKSPDKAHLNLHINSLELGDSAVYFCASSQKGGQGYGYTFGSGTRLTVV.